Listed below are T cell receptor beta chains from one sample, sequenced in a study of CD8 T cells in Susac syndrome. One entry per CDR3 protein results from TCRdb running MiXCR on the immunoSEQ multiplex PCR reads. The data hold about 73,000 distinct CDR3 sequences, with approximately 94% observed a single time. The sequencing sample was made of CD8+ T cells from PBMCs. Receptors were obtained from a human donor with multiple sclerosis. CDR3s include the opening cysteine and the closing phenylalanine or tryptophan. The D gene is left open where the match is weak. For some rows the clone size is stated as once, few or many, or as a class when expanded; others skip it.

D gene	clone size	CDR3 length	J gene	V gene	CDR3 DNA	CDR3 protein
NA	once	15	TRBJ1-4	TRBV5-1	TGCGCCAGCAGGGTGGCGGCCTCAACTAATGAAAAACTGTTTTTT	CASRVAASTNEKLFF
TRBD1	NA	15	TRBJ2-2	TRBV5-1	TGCGCCAGCAGCTTGAGACAGGGGGACACCGGGGAGCTGTTTTTT	CASSLRQGDTGELFF
TRBD1	NA	15	TRBJ2-5	TRBV7-8	TGTGCCAGCAGCTTAGCAGGGGGCGGACGAGAGACCCAGTACTTC	CASSLAGGGRETQYF
NA	NA	19	TRBJ1-1	TRBV7-2	TGTGCCAGCAGCCCATATGGGTGGGCGGGAACAGGGAAGAACACTGAAGCTTTCTTT	CASSPYGWAGTGKNTEAFF
NA	NA	13	TRBJ2-7	TRBV10-2	TGCGCCAGTGGGGACTCGCCCTCCTACGAGCAGTACTTC	CASGDSPSYEQYF
TRBD1	NA	13	TRBJ2-5	TRBV5-4	TGTGCCAGCAGCCTCAGGGGGCCGGAGACCCAGTACTTC	CASSLRGPETQYF
NA	NA	11	TRBJ1-2	TRBV6-1	TGTGCCAGCAGTGGATACTATGGCTACACCTTC	CASSGYYGYTF
TRBD2	NA	17	TRBJ2-7	TRBV27	TGTGCCAGCAGTTTAACCCCGGGACTAGCGGGAGGACGCGAGCAGTACTTC	CASSLTPGLAGGREQYF
TRBD2	NA	15	TRBJ2-5	TRBV6-5	TGTGCCAGCAGTCCTCTAGCGGGGGGGCCGGAGACCCAGTACTTC	CASSPLAGGPETQYF
TRBD2	NA	16	TRBJ2-7	TRBV3-1	TGTGCCAGCAGCCCCGGGACTAGCGGGGGGCAGTACGAGCAGTACTTC	CASSPGTSGGQYEQYF
NA	NA	11	TRBJ1-4	TRBV29-1	TGCAGCGTTGCCGCAATGAACGAGCTGTTTTTT	CSVAAMNELFF
NA	NA	13	TRBJ1-1	TRBV4-1	TGCGCCAGCAGCCCGGCGGGGGGAAGTGAAGCTTTCTTT	CASSPAGGSEAFF
TRBD2	NA	14	TRBJ2-7	TRBV2	TGTGCCAGCGTTATACTAGCGGGAGGCAACGAGCAGTACTTC	CASVILAGGNEQYF
NA	once	14	TRBJ1-3	TRBV20-1	TGCAGTGCTAGAGAGGCAGGGATCGGAAACACCATATATTTT	CSAREAGIGNTIYF
TRBD1	NA	15	TRBJ2-3	TRBV30	TGTGCCTGGAGTTTCGGGACAGGGGGCTCAGATACGCAGTATTTT	CAWSFGTGGSDTQYF
NA	NA	11	TRBJ2-7	TRBV29-1	TGCAGCGTCCAGGGTAACGACGAGCAGTACTTC	CSVQGNDEQYF
TRBD1	NA	13	TRBJ2-7	TRBV19	TGTGCCAGTAGTTCTTCCCGGACAGGGGAACTGTACTTC	CASSSSRTGELYF
NA	NA	13	TRBJ2-7	TRBV29-1	TGCAGCGTCGACGGGGCAGGGGACTACGAGCAGTACTTC	CSVDGAGDYEQYF
NA	NA	13	TRBJ2-7	TRBV27	TGTGCCAGCAGTCTCGGGACATGGAGTAGGCAGTACTTC	CASSLGTWSRQYF
TRBD1	once	14	TRBJ2-3	TRBV12-3/TRBV12-4	TGTGCCAGCAGTAACACAGGGGCGTCCAATACGCAGTATTTT	CASSNTGASNTQYF
NA	NA	15	TRBJ2-7	TRBV11-2	TGTGCCAGCAGCCCACGGGACTTCACCGCCTACGAGCAGTACTTC	CASSPRDFTAYEQYF
NA	NA	13	TRBJ1-2	TRBV6-2/TRBV6-3	TGTGCCAGCAGTTACGCATTTAACTATGGCTACACCTTC	CASSYAFNYGYTF
NA	NA	11	TRBJ1-2	TRBV30	TGTGCCTGGGGTCGCGGCTATGGCTACACCTTC	CAWGRGYGYTF
TRBD2	NA	13	TRBJ2-2	TRBV27	TGTGCCAGCAGTTTTGGGGGGGTCGGGGAGCTGTTTTTT	CASSFGGVGELFF
NA	NA	14	TRBJ2-7	TRBV5-6	TGTGCCACCCTTCTTAGGGGTGAAGGTTACGAGCAGTACTTC	CATLLRGEGYEQYF
NA	NA	14	TRBJ1-2	TRBV3-1	TGTGCCAGCAGCCGGGGACAATTAGACTATGGCTACACCTTC	CASSRGQLDYGYTF
TRBD1	few	13	TRBJ2-7	TRBV13	TGTGCCAGCAGCTCGGGACAGGGCTACGAGCAGTACTTC	CASSSGQGYEQYF
NA	NA	12	TRBJ1-1	TRBV5-1	TGCGCCAGCCGGACGGCGAACACTGAAGCTTTCTTT	CASRTANTEAFF
TRBD2	NA	18	TRBJ2-2	TRBV5-1	TGCGCCAGCAGCGACCCCCGACTAGCGGGGGACGACACCGGGGAGCTGTTTTTT	CASSDPRLAGDDTGELFF
NA	NA	15	TRBJ1-1	TRBV9	TGTGCCAGCAGCCCCAAAGGGGGTACCCTCACTGAAGCTTTCTTT	CASSPKGGTLTEAFF
NA	NA	15	TRBJ1-1	TRBV12-3/TRBV12-4	TGTGCCAGCAGTATTACGTGGGGGATGAACACTGAAGCTTTCTTT	CASSITWGMNTEAFF
NA	NA	13	TRBJ2-7	TRBV29-1	TGCAGCGTTGAGTCGAGGGGGGGCTACGAGCAGTACTTC	CSVESRGGYEQYF
NA	few	12	TRBJ1-1	TRBV7-6	TGTGCCAGCAGCCCACAGGGTCCTGAAGCTTTCTTT	CASSPQGPEAFF
NA	NA	15	TRBJ1-2	TRBV4-1	TGCGCCAGCAGCCAGAACTTGGGGGCTAACTATGGCTACACCTTC	CASSQNLGANYGYTF
NA	NA	14	TRBJ1-1	TRBV5-1	TGCGCCAGCAGCTTCAACCAGGTGAACACTGAAGCTTTCTTT	CASSFNQVNTEAFF
NA	NA	14	TRBJ2-3	TRBV2	TGTGCCAGCAGTGAAGAAAGCGCGCCAGATACGCAGTATTTT	CASSEESAPDTQYF
NA	NA	14	TRBJ1-5	TRBV15	TGTGCCACCAGCAGTCGGAGGTCCGATCAGCCCCAGCATTTT	CATSSRRSDQPQHF
NA	NA	15	TRBJ1-5	TRBV2	TGTGCCAGCAGTGAAAGGGGTTCTGGCAATCAGCCCCAGCATTTT	CASSERGSGNQPQHF
NA	NA	13	TRBJ2-7	TRBV23-1	TGCGCCAGCAGTCATCTGGGCGCTTACGAGCAGTACTTC	CASSHLGAYEQYF
TRBD1	NA	15	TRBJ2-2	TRBV6-6	TGTGCCAGCAGGAGTTGGACAGGGTTGGGCGGGGAGCTGTTTTTT	CASRSWTGLGGELFF
NA	NA	16	TRBJ1-1	TRBV7-9	TGTGCCAGCAGCTCAGTCCGGACCCTGGACGGCACTGAAGCTTTCTTT	CASSSVRTLDGTEAFF
NA	NA	13	TRBJ2-1	TRBV4-1	TGCGCCAGCAGCCAAGTCTCTAGCGATGAGCAGTTCTTC	CASSQVSSDEQFF
NA	NA	12	TRBJ1-1	TRBV9	TGTGCCAGCAGGGGGCCGGGAACTGAAGCTTTCTTT	CASRGPGTEAFF
TRBD1	NA	14	TRBJ1-1	TRBV5-4	TGTGCCACCGACCCAGGACAGGGGAACACTGAAGCTTTCTTT	CATDPGQGNTEAFF
NA	NA	15	TRBJ2-5	TRBV9	TGTGCCAGCCAACCGAAGGACCTAACCGAAGGGACCCAGTACTTC	CASQPKDLTEGTQYF
NA	NA	15	TRBJ2-7	TRBV5-1	TGCGCCAGCAGCTTGATTATCAGTGATCCCTACGAGCAGTACTTC	CASSLIISDPYEQYF
NA	once	13	TRBJ2-5	TRBV7-9	TGTGCCAGCAGCTTGACAGAACAAGAGACCCAGTACTTC	CASSLTEQETQYF
NA	NA	15	TRBJ2-4	TRBV7-9	TGTGCCAGCAGCTTCACCGGGACCGCACTGGACATTCAGTACTTC	CASSFTGTALDIQYF
NA	NA	16	TRBJ2-6	TRBV2	TGTGCCAGCAGTGAAACCCTGGGCTCTGGGGCCAACGTCCTGACTTTC	CASSETLGSGANVLTF
NA	NA	15	TRBJ2-5	TRBV9	TGTGCCAGCAGCCCCGTAATGGGAGCCAAAGAGACCCAGTACTTC	CASSPVMGAKETQYF
NA	NA	12	TRBJ1-1	TRBV9	TGTGCCAGCAGCGTAGAGGGGTCAACAGCTTTCTTT	CASSVEGSTAFF
NA	NA	14	TRBJ1-2	TRBV4-3	TGCGCCAGCAGCCAAGTGGGGGTCTACTATGGCTACACCTTC	CASSQVGVYYGYTF
NA	NA	13	TRBJ2-7	TRBV6-5	TGTGCCAGCAGTTATGGGGTTACCTACGAGCAGTACTTC	CASSYGVTYEQYF
NA	NA	14	TRBJ2-5	TRBV5-4	TGTGCCAGCAGCCCGGAGGGGGGCCGGGAGACCCAGTACTTC	CASSPEGGRETQYF